Sequencing of this T cell receptor beta chain was carried out in a study of blood T cell repertoires in COVID-19. Whole-study context: The origin of the acute and convalescent COVID-19 samples was the United States, Italy and Spain. The cDNA or gDNA used as material had been derived from T cells, B-cell-depleted T cells, or PBMCs.

Participants' own reports of clinical history determined their cohort assignment. During the 2 weeks before they entered the study, exposed participants had met someone with a PCR-confirmed or clinician-diagnosed COVID-19 case. Profiling relied on immunoSEQ multiplex PCR, and the TCRdb table lists in-frame clones only, not all of them. Of 250,000 or so clones detected, 80% to 90% appear once; the ten largest clones hold just over 6.5%. V lost 6 bases and J lost 1, with 9 bases in between. This CDR3 has 13 amino acids. CDR1 is LGHNA, CDR2 YSLEER, per germline. V is TRBV4-3 and J is TRBJ1-1; D is undetermined. The source material was PBMCs or T cells enriched from blood (not recorded which). The sequence was collected from a woman aged 50 to 60 who had been exposed to COVID-19. The CDR3 loop reads CASSFTPNTEAFF. The CDR3 DNA follows: TGCGCCAGCAGTTTCACTCCGAACACTGAAGCTTTCTTT.